Sequencing of this TCR beta chain was carried out in a study of T cells in Graves' hyperthyroidism and ophthalmopathy. Findings and limits, study-wide: Researchers report that a 13 V-J model separated ophthalmopathy from stable hyperthyroidism. Most clonotypes expanded in thyroid above 0.001 were likewise present in blood.

Germline assignment: CDR1 MNHEY and CDR2 SVGEGT. This CDR3 has 14 amino acids. V was trimmed by 2 bases and J by 4 bases, leaving 11 bases between them. Note on this clonotype: Its specificity is unknown.

Amplified TCR beta CDR3 regions derived from RNA transcripts. Primed by the HTBI set, a first-round RT-PCR was run on the TCR CDR3. TCRdb used MiXCR to reprocess the multiplex PCR reads, holding one entry per CDR3 protein. The sample records some 300,000 distinct CDR3 sequences, roughly a fifth being singletons. At least 3 on the Clinical Activity Score was recorded for ophthalmopathy patients, who also had NOSPECS grade at least 4 and duration under 3 months. Exclusion of patients followed from uncontrolled infection, other autoimmune disease, pregnancy or lactation. Sequencing was carried out using blood. The chain links TRBV6-2 or TRBV6-3 to TRBJ1-2; no reliable D call. This TCR derives from a man in his fifties with Graves' ophthalmopathy. CDR3 coding DNA: TGTGCCAGCAGTTACAGGGAGTCGGGCTATGGCTACACCTTC. The encoded protein is CASSYRESGYGYTF.